The rows below give T cell receptor beta chains drawn from one sample of a study of shared clonotypes between healthy human individuals. Sequenced by immunoSEQ multiplex PCR; TCRdb stores in-frame clones only, minus some. The sample shows over 400,000 clones, approximately 95% of them seen only once. The sequencing input was naive CD4+ T cells sorted from blood. The receptors were gathered from a woman in her twenties or thirties in good health. The CDR3 runs from the conserved cysteine through the conserved F or W. Each record gives: clone size, V gene, D gene, J gene, CDR3 protein, CDR3 DNA. D genes are given only for firm matches. The listing skips clone size in some rows; elsewhere it reads once, few, many or a size class.

clone_size: once
v_call: TRBV7-6
d_call: NA
j_call: TRBJ2-1
cdr3_aa: CASSLVPGTTGEQFF
cdr3_nt: TGTGCCAGCAGCTTAGTTCCGGGTACCACAGGGGAGCAGTTCTTC

clone_size: NA
v_call: TRBV2
d_call: NA
j_call: TRBJ2-1
cdr3_aa: CASGSMVEQFF
cdr3_nt: TGTGCCAGCGGCTCCATGGTTGAGCAGTTCTTC

clone_size: NA
v_call: TRBV18
d_call: NA
j_call: TRBJ2-7
cdr3_aa: CASSPPDYPWEQYF
cdr3_nt: TGTGCCAGCTCACCACCCGACTACCCGTGGGAGCAGTACTTC

clone_size: NA
v_call: TRBV28
d_call: NA
j_call: TRBJ2-7
cdr3_aa: CASSYRDTYEQYF
cdr3_nt: TGTGCCAGCAGTTACAGGGATACCTACGAGCAGTACTTC

clone_size: NA
v_call: TRBV18
d_call: NA
j_call: TRBJ2-3
cdr3_aa: CASSSTDTQYF
cdr3_nt: TGTGCCAGCTCATCCACAGATACGCAGTATTTT

clone_size: NA
v_call: TRBV28
d_call: TRBD2
j_call: TRBJ2-1
cdr3_aa: CASSSPSGSYNEQFF
cdr3_nt: TGTGCCAGCAGTTCCCCTAGCGGGAGCTACAATGAGCAGTTCTTC

clone_size: NA
v_call: TRBV6-1
d_call: TRBD1
j_call: TRBJ1-3
cdr3_aa: CASSRDSSGNTIYF
cdr3_nt: TGTGCCAGCAGCCGGGACAGCTCTGGAAACACCATATATTTT

clone_size: NA
v_call: TRBV6-6
d_call: NA
j_call: TRBJ1-2
cdr3_aa: CASSYEGAYYGYTF
cdr3_nt: TGTGCCAGCAGTTACGAAGGGGCCTACTATGGCTACACCTTC

clone_size: NA
v_call: TRBV2
d_call: TRBD2
j_call: TRBJ2-1
cdr3_aa: CASSSSGRLNEQFF
cdr3_nt: TGTGCCAGCAGTTCTAGCGGGAGACTTAATGAGCAGTTCTTC

clone_size: NA
v_call: TRBV5-1
d_call: NA
j_call: TRBJ1-1
cdr3_aa: CASSPRGNRGRITGNTEAFF
cdr3_nt: TGCGCCAGCAGCCCGAGAGGGAACCGGGGGCGTATCACGGGGAACACTGAAGCTTTCTTT

clone_size: NA
v_call: TRBV10-3
d_call: NA
j_call: TRBJ2-3
cdr3_aa: CAISAMEGDTQYF
cdr3_nt: TGTGCCATCAGTGCGATGGAGGGAGATACGCAGTATTTT

clone_size: NA
v_call: TRBV4-1
d_call: NA
j_call: TRBJ2-4
cdr3_aa: CASSQGGTRELAKNIQYF
cdr3_nt: TGCGCCAGCAGCCAAGGTGGAACAAGAGAACTAGCCAAAAACATTCAGTACTTC

clone_size: NA
v_call: TRBV2
d_call: NA
j_call: TRBJ2-4
cdr3_aa: CASRYLEGGAKNIQYF
cdr3_nt: TGTGCCAGCAGATACTTAGAGGGTGGAGCCAAAAACATTCAGTACTTC

clone_size: once
v_call: TRBV9
d_call: TRBD2
j_call: TRBJ2-1
cdr3_aa: CASSATSGVYNEQFF
cdr3_nt: TGTGCCAGCAGCGCGACTAGCGGGGTATACAATGAGCAGTTCTTC

clone_size: NA
v_call: TRBV5-1
d_call: NA
j_call: TRBJ1-2
cdr3_aa: CASSLGTGFSYGYTF
cdr3_nt: TGCGCCAGCAGCTTGGGTACAGGGTTTAGCTATGGCTACACCTTC

clone_size: NA
v_call: TRBV27
d_call: NA
j_call: TRBJ2-6
cdr3_aa: CASSSWAGATSGANVLTF
cdr3_nt: TGTGCCAGCAGTTCATGGGCAGGGGCAACCTCTGGGGCCAACGTCCTGACTTTC

clone_size: NA
v_call: TRBV19
d_call: TRBD1
j_call: TRBJ2-7
cdr3_aa: CASSTPGQGYEQYF
cdr3_nt: TGTGCCAGTAGTACGCCGGGACAGGGTTACGAGCAGTACTTC

clone_size: once
v_call: TRBV11-2
d_call: NA
j_call: TRBJ2-7
cdr3_aa: CASSLEEAGFSYEQYF
cdr3_nt: TGTGCCAGCAGCTTAGAAGAGGCCGGATTCTCCTACGAGCAGTACTTC

clone_size: NA
v_call: TRBV6-1
d_call: NA
j_call: TRBJ2-5
cdr3_aa: CASSHPGRETQYF
cdr3_nt: TGTGCCAGCAGTCATCCGGGTCGGGAGACCCAGTACTTC

clone_size: NA
v_call: TRBV11-2
d_call: NA
j_call: TRBJ2-7
cdr3_aa: CASIYSVAGGHEQYF
cdr3_nt: TGTGCCAGCATCTATTCAGTTGCTGGGGGGCACGAGCAGTACTTC

clone_size: NA
v_call: TRBV28
d_call: NA
j_call: TRBJ2-7
cdr3_aa: CASSLTRNNEQYF
cdr3_nt: TGTGCCAGCAGTTTAACTAGAAATAACGAGCAGTACTTC

clone_size: once
v_call: TRBV7-3
d_call: NA
j_call: TRBJ2-1
cdr3_aa: CASSLNEVNEQFF
cdr3_nt: TGTGCCAGCAGCTTAAATGAAGTGAATGAGCAGTTCTTC

clone_size: NA
v_call: TRBV2
d_call: NA
j_call: TRBJ1-2
cdr3_aa: CASRGEGNYGYTF
cdr3_nt: TGTGCCAGCAGGGGGGAGGGGAACTATGGCTACACCTTC